The rows below give T cell receptor beta chains drawn from one sample of a study of T cells of healthy individuals. TCRdb analysed the 5' RACE reads with MiXCR anew, one entry per CDR3 protein. The profile shows about 100,000 distinct CDR3 sequences, approximately 15% of them singletons. All receptors come from a human donor in good health. CDR3s include the opening cysteine and the closing phenylalanine or tryptophan. A D gene is named only where the DNA matches it firmly. Only some rows state a clone size, as once, few, many or a class for expanded clones.

v_gene: TRBV5-1; j_gene: TRBJ2-4; d_gene: NA; abundance: few; CDR3nt: TGCGCCAGCAGCTTCGGTGAGGGGTCCAAAAACATTCAGTACTTC; CDR3aa: CASSFGEGSKNIQYF
v_gene: TRBV4-2; j_gene: TRBJ1-5; d_gene: NA; abundance: many; CDR3nt: TGTGCCAGCAGCCAAGAGAGGGGCACCAATTATCAGCCCCAGCATTTT; CDR3aa: CASSQERGTNYQPQHF
v_gene: TRBV28; j_gene: TRBJ1-6; d_gene: NA; abundance: NA; CDR3nt: TGTGCCAGCAGTTTACCAACAGGGAGGAATTCACCCCTCCACTTT; CDR3aa: CASSLPTGRNSPLHF
v_gene: TRBV28; j_gene: TRBJ2-3; d_gene: TRBD1; abundance: few; CDR3nt: TGTGCCAGCAGTCGGACAGGGAGCTGGGATACGCAGTATTTT; CDR3aa: CASSRTGSWDTQYF
v_gene: TRBV5-1; j_gene: TRBJ1-2; d_gene: NA; abundance: NA; CDR3nt: TGCGCCAGCAGCAGCGGGCCCCGAGATGGCTACACCTTC; CDR3aa: CASSSGPRDGYTF
v_gene: TRBV2; j_gene: TRBJ2-7; d_gene: TRBD1; abundance: many; CDR3nt: TGTGCCAGCAGTGATCCCCCGGGACAGGGGTACGAGCAGTACTTC; CDR3aa: CASSDPPGQGYEQYF
v_gene: TRBV9; j_gene: TRBJ2-2; d_gene: NA; abundance: few; CDR3nt: TGTGCCAGCACCGTTGGCGGGGTGGAGACCGGGGAGCTGTTTTTT; CDR3aa: CASTVGGVETGELFF
v_gene: TRBV18; j_gene: TRBJ1-4; d_gene: TRBD1; abundance: NA; CDR3nt: TGTGCCAGCTCCATGGACAGGGATGAAAAACTGTTTTTT; CDR3aa: CASSMDRDEKLFF
v_gene: TRBV9; j_gene: TRBJ2-5; d_gene: TRBD2; abundance: NA; CDR3nt: TGTGCCAGCAGCGGTTCGGGACTAGCGTGGGAGACCCAGTACTTC; CDR3aa: CASSGSGLAWETQYF
v_gene: TRBV7-6; j_gene: TRBJ2-3; d_gene: NA; abundance: NA; CDR3nt: TGTGCCAGCAGCTTAAGTCCTCTAGGAGATACGCAGTATTTT; CDR3aa: CASSLSPLGDTQYF
v_gene: TRBV2; j_gene: TRBJ1-1; d_gene: TRBD1; abundance: NA; CDR3nt: TGTGCCAGCAGTGAAGGACAGGGGATGAACACTGAAGCTTTCTTT; CDR3aa: CASSEGQGMNTEAFF
v_gene: TRBV18; j_gene: TRBJ1-5; d_gene: NA; abundance: few; CDR3nt: TGTGCCAGCTCAGACTCAGGGTTCTTGAATCAGCCCCAGCATTTT; CDR3aa: CASSDSGFLNQPQHF
v_gene: TRBV9; j_gene: TRBJ2-2; d_gene: NA; abundance: few; CDR3nt: TGTGCCAGCAGCTTTACCCCAGCCGGGGAGCTGTTTTTT; CDR3aa: CASSFTPAGELFF
v_gene: TRBV28; j_gene: TRBJ1-5; d_gene: NA; abundance: few; CDR3nt: NA; CDR3aa: CASSSSSGNQPQHF
v_gene: TRBV2; j_gene: TRBJ1-1; d_gene: NA; abundance: NA; CDR3nt: TGTGCCAGCAGTGCGGTAACGAACACTGAAGCTTTCTTT; CDR3aa: CASSAVTNTEAFF
v_gene: TRBV5-6; j_gene: TRBJ2-1; d_gene: NA; abundance: NA; CDR3nt: TGTGCCAGCAGCGAGGGGGTCAGGGGTGAGCAGTTCTTC; CDR3aa: CASSEGVRGEQFF
v_gene: TRBV10-3; j_gene: TRBJ2-4; d_gene: TRBD2; abundance: NA; CDR3nt: TGTGCCATCGGGGGGGGGAACATTCAGTACTTC; CDR3aa: CAIGGGNIQYF
v_gene: TRBV7-9; j_gene: TRBJ2-7; d_gene: TRBD2; abundance: NA; CDR3nt: TGTGCCAGCACGTTCAGCGGGGGCGCCCCCTCCTACGAGCAGTACTTC; CDR3aa: CASTFSGGAPSYEQYF
v_gene: TRBV2; j_gene: TRBJ1-5; d_gene: TRBD1; abundance: many; CDR3nt: TGTGCCAGCAGGCGAGACAGGGGCTATAGCAATCAGCCCCAGCATTTT; CDR3aa: CASRRDRGYSNQPQHF
v_gene: TRBV12-3/TRBV12-4; j_gene: TRBJ2-1; d_gene: TRBD2; abundance: many; CDR3nt: TGTGCCAGCAGTCGACTAGCAATTATGGGGAATGAGCAGTTCTTC; CDR3aa: CASSRLAIMGNEQFF
v_gene: TRBV12-3/TRBV12-4; j_gene: TRBJ2-2; d_gene: TRBD2; abundance: NA; CDR3nt: TGTGCCAGCAGTTTAGTGTCGGGGGGGCTCGGCACCGGGGAGCTGTTTTTT; CDR3aa: CASSLVSGGLGTGELFF
v_gene: TRBV4-2; j_gene: TRBJ2-7; d_gene: NA; abundance: few; CDR3nt: TGTGCCAGCAGCCAAGCCCACGAGCAGTACTTC; CDR3aa: CASSQAHEQYF
v_gene: TRBV9; j_gene: TRBJ2-3; d_gene: TRBD2; abundance: few; CDR3nt: TGTGCCAGCAGCGTAACGCCGGCTAGCGGAAATCCACAAGATACGCAGTATTTT; CDR3aa: CASSVTPASGNPQDTQYF
v_gene: TRBV6-2/TRBV6-3; j_gene: TRBJ1-3; d_gene: NA; abundance: NA; CDR3nt: TGTGCCAGCACGGGCGCGAGCTCTGGAAACACCATATATTTT; CDR3aa: CASTGASSGNTIYF
v_gene: TRBV15; j_gene: TRBJ2-1; d_gene: NA; abundance: NA; CDR3nt: TGTGCCACCAGCAGTTACGGGCCCTACAATGAGCAGTTCTTC; CDR3aa: CATSSYGPYNEQFF
v_gene: TRBV20-1; j_gene: TRBJ1-2; d_gene: NA; abundance: few; CDR3nt: TGCAGTGCTAGGGGGCCAGGGTATGGTGGCTACACCTTC; CDR3aa: CSARGPGYGGYTF
v_gene: TRBV20-1; j_gene: TRBJ1-6; d_gene: NA; abundance: many; CDR3nt: TGCAGTGCTAGGGAGGCCCTGAATTCACCCCTCCACTTT; CDR3aa: CSAREALNSPLHF
v_gene: TRBV7-9; j_gene: TRBJ2-5; d_gene: NA; abundance: medium-sized; CDR3nt: TGTGCCAGCAGCCCAAGGGGGGCGCAAGAGACCCAGTACTTC; CDR3aa: CASSPRGAQETQYF
v_gene: TRBV7-8; j_gene: TRBJ2-7; d_gene: TRBD1; abundance: once; CDR3nt: TGTGCCAGCAGCGCAGGACAGGGCTTTTACGAGCAGTACTTC; CDR3aa: CASSAGQGFYEQYF
v_gene: TRBV5-1; j_gene: TRBJ1-2; d_gene: NA; abundance: few; CDR3nt: TGCGCCAGCAGCTTACAGGGCCCTAACTATGGCTACACCTTC; CDR3aa: CASSLQGPNYGYTF
v_gene: TRBV29-1; j_gene: TRBJ2-5; d_gene: TRBD2; abundance: NA; CDR3nt: TGCAGCGTGGTCCCCCCCCGCGGGAGCGTGGAGACCCAGTACTTC; CDR3aa: CSVVPPRGSVETQYF
v_gene: TRBV9; j_gene: TRBJ1-3; d_gene: NA; abundance: many; CDR3nt: TGTGCCAGCAGCGTAGAGTCCAGGGCAGACTCTGGAAACACCATATATTTT; CDR3aa: CASSVESRADSGNTIYF
v_gene: TRBV7-9; j_gene: TRBJ2-6; d_gene: TRBD1; abundance: many; CDR3nt: TGTGCCAGCAGGGGACAGGTTTACTCTGGGGCCAACGTCCTGACTTTC; CDR3aa: CASRGQVYSGANVLTF
v_gene: TRBV20-1; j_gene: TRBJ2-3; d_gene: TRBD2; abundance: NA; CDR3nt: TGCAGTGCTAGCTCGGGACTAGGATGGGATACGCAGTATTTT; CDR3aa: CSASSGLGWDTQYF
v_gene: TRBV19; j_gene: TRBJ2-2; d_gene: NA; abundance: NA; CDR3nt: TGTGCCAGTAGTATAAGACGGGAGAACACCGGGGAGCTGTTTTTT; CDR3aa: CASSIRRENTGELFF
v_gene: TRBV4-2; j_gene: TRBJ2-3; d_gene: TRBD2; abundance: many; CDR3nt: TGTGCCAGCAGCCAAGCTCCGGGACTAGCGGGGGGGGATACGCAGTATTTT; CDR3aa: CASSQAPGLAGGDTQYF